Presented here are 24 T cell receptor beta chains from one specimen sequenced in a study of T cell responses to AZD1222 COVID-19 vaccine. Sequencing used immunoSEQ multiplex PCR; TCRdb keeps in-frame clones, though not all of them. The sample holds around 150,000 clones; about 93% are singletons and the top ten take around 5.4%. Source: peripheral blood, taken on day 0 of AZD1222 vaccination. Receptors originate from an adult in good health.

The genes are TRBV6-2 or TRBV6-3 and TRBJ1-2; D is unclear. Germline V lookup: CDR1 MNHEY, CDR2 SVGEGT. Trimming stripped 0 bases from V and 7 bases from J, with 9 bases between. The CDR3 extends over 13 amino acids. The CDR3 protein is CASSYSLEGGYTF. The CDR3 bases are TGTGCCAGCAGTTACTCGTTGGAGGGTGGCTACACCTTC.

This clone showed up just a few times. The chain links TRBV24-1 to TRBJ2-2; 9 bases align to TRBD1. The germline V gene encodes CDR1 KGHDR and CDR2 SFDVKD. CDR3 length: 16 residues. The ends lost 6 bases at V and 5 bases at J; junction bases unmatched: 9. The CDR3 sequence: CATSKKQGAWTGELFF. The CDR3 DNA sequence: TGTGCCACCAGTAAAAAACAGGGGGCATGGACCGGGGAGCTGTTTTTT.

The chain links TRBV6-5 to TRBJ1-2; D is unresolved. The ends were cut back, 2 bases at V and 0 bases at J, with 10 bases in the middle. The CDR3 loop spans 15 amino acids. Germline lookup yields CDR1 MNHEY and CDR2 SVGAGI. CDR3 in DNA: TGTGCCAGCAGTTACGGCTATGGGGCTAACTATGGCTACACCTTC. This gives the protein CASSYGYGANYGYTF.

The V gene is TRBV6-5, the J gene TRBJ1-2, with D perhaps matching TRBD1 (6 bases). Germline assignment: CDR1 MNHEY and CDR2 SVGAGI. There are 13 residues in the CDR3. The V end lost 8 bases, the J end lost 0 bases, and 10 bases lay between the germline ends. The CDR3 sequence is CASGDTSNYGYTF. CDR3 DNA: TGTGCCAGCGGGGACACCTCTAACTATGGCTACACCTTC.

Here the CDR3 DNA reads TGTGCCAGCAGTTATGGACTATACAATGAGCAGTTCTTC. It yields the protein CASSYGLYNEQFF. V and J are TRBV6-2 or TRBV6-3 and TRBJ2-1, with a possible D match to TRBD2 (6 bases). Trimming left V 3 bases short and J 4 bases short, with 7 bases between. The CDR3 is 13 residues long. Germline V gene lookup returns CDR1 MNHEY and CDR2 SVGEGT.

This clone was picked up a small number of times. The V and J genes are TRBV12-5 and TRBJ1-2; D is undetermined. In germline, CDR1 is LGHNT, CDR2 FRNRAP. With 5 bases removed from V and 4 bases from J, the gap between germline ends came to 17 bases. The CDR3 extends over 15 amino acids. The CDR3 is CASGREVGATYGYTF. The CDR3 DNA follows: TGTGCTAGTGGTCGGGAGGTCGGCGCCACCTATGGCTACACCTTC.

The J gene is TRBJ2-7, the V gene TRBV9, with D unclear. This CDR3 has 13 residues. Trimming left V 2 bases short and J 0 bases short, with 6 bases between. Germline V gives CDR1 SGDLS, CDR2 YYNGEE. The CDR3 nucleotides read TGTGCCAGCAGCGTCGAGAGCTCCTACGAGCAGTACTTC. It codes for CASSVESSYEQYF.

This chain joins TRBV7-9 and TRBJ2-7; possible D gene TRBD2, 6 bases. V lost 3 bases to trimming and J lost 0 bases, with 6 bases between them. This CDR3 is 13 amino acids long. Germline V gene sequence: CDR1 SEHNR, CDR2 FQNEAQ (reference sequence). This CDR3 is CASSFGSSYEQYF. The CDR3 nucleotides read TGTGCCAGCAGCTTCGGGAGCTCCTACGAGCAGTACTTC.

The CDR3: CATRGQIYNEQFF. As DNA, the CDR3 is TGTGCCACGAGGGGGCAGATTTACAATGAGCAGTTCTTC. The V and J genes are TRBV15 and TRBJ2-1; TRBD1 aligns across 7 bases. The CDR3 covers 13 residues. After removal of 9 bases from V and 4 bases from J, the junction contained 6 bases not matched to a gene. CDR1 and CDR2 (germline): LNHNV, YYDKDF (reference sequence). Filled out from reference TRBV15 and TRBJ2-1, the complete variable domain reads DAMVIQNPRYQVTQFGKPVTLSCSQTLNHNVMYWYQQKSSQAPKLLFHYYDKDFNNEADTPDNFQSRRPNTSFCFLDIRSPGLGDTAMYLCATRGQIYNEQFFGPGTRLTVL.

The chain recombines TRBV18 with TRBJ1-1; 7 bases are a match to TRBD1. The germline CDR1 and CDR2 sequences are KGHSH and LQKENI. The CDR3 has 14 residues. V lost 1 base, J lost 4 bases, and 3 bases stayed unmatched. The chain's CDR3 is CASSPQGAVTEAFF. CDR3 in DNA: TGTGCCAGCTCACCACAGGGGGCAGTCACTGAAGCTTTCTTT.

The V gene is TRBV6-2 or TRBV6-3, the J gene TRBJ2-7; 7 bases agree with TRBD1. This CDR3 spans 13 amino acids. Germline V lookup: CDR1 MNHEY, CDR2 SVGEGT. V gave up 4 bases and J gave up 7 bases; unmatched junction bases: 7. CDR3 sequence (DNA): TGTGCCAGCAGTTCGGGACAGAGTAGGGAGCAGTACTTC. Amino acids: CASSSGQSREQYF.

The J gene is TRBJ2-5, the V gene TRBV9; 7 bases align to TRBD2. The germline V gene has CDR1 SGDLS and CDR2 YYNGEE. V lost 0 bases and J lost 1; bases outside the gene matches: 3. The CDR3 length is 15 residues. The CDR3 DNA sequence: TGTGCCAGCAGCGTAGACCTAGCGGCCCAAGAGACCCAGTACTTC. Translating gives CASSVDLAAQETQYF.

The gene calls are TRBV9 and TRBJ1-1; 12 bases are a match to TRBD1. Germline V gives CDR1 SGDLS, CDR2 YYNGEE. This CDR3 is 15 amino acids long. The V segment lost 4 bases and the J segment 7 bases; nucleotides outside the gene matches: 8. The DNA of the CDR3 is TGTGCCAGCAGCCCGAGGGACAGGGGGCTCAATGAAGCTTTCTTT. Translation gives CASSPRDRGLNEAFF.

The chain employs TRBV7-2 and TRBJ1-2, with 7 bases identical to TRBD1. V shed 5 bases and J 7 bases; nucleotides not matched to a gene: 13. There are 15 residues in the CDR3. The germline V gene encodes CDR1 SGHTA and CDR2 FQGNSA. CDR3 DNA sequence: TGTGCCAGCAGCCCTCGGGAAGGGGGCAAGGGTGGCTACACCTTC. Translating it yields CASSPREGGKGGYTF.

The chain joins TRBV19 to TRBJ1-2; 7 nucleotides match TRBD1. From germline, CDR1 is LNHDA and CDR2 SQIVND (reference sequence). The CDR3 spans 15 residues. V shed 6 bases and J 2 bases; nucleotides not matched to a gene: 9. As DNA, the CDR3 is TGTGCCAGTAGGACCACGGACAGGAGAAACTATGGCTACACCTTC. Residues: CASRTTDRRNYGYTF.

This chain links TRBV27 with TRBJ1-5; D not resolved. In germline, CDR1 is MNHEY, CDR2 SMNVEV (reference sequence). The V end was cut by 3 bases, the J end by 2 bases, with 11 bases between. The CDR3 contains 15 residues. CDR3 amino acids: CASSFGVGGNQPQHF. CDR3 DNA sequence: TGTGCCAGCAGTTTCGGCGTTGGCGGCAATCAGCCCCAGCATTTT.

J is TRBJ2-7 and V is TRBV4-3; D may be TRBD1 (6 bases). This CDR3 has 14 amino acids. Germline CDR1 LGHNA, CDR2 YSLEER. The ends were cut back, 4 bases at V and 6 bases at J, with 16 bases in the middle. In nucleotides, the CDR3 is TGCGCCAGCAGCCCCAGTACAGGGATGGGCGAGCAGTACTTC. Translation gives CASSPSTGMGEQYF.

V gene TRBV7-2 combines with J gene TRBJ2-1, with TRBD1 matching 8 bases. The junction had 11 bases not matched to a gene; V was cut back by 4 bases and J by 0 bases. The germline V gene has CDR1 SGHTA and CDR2 FQGNSA. The CDR3 has 18 amino acids. CDR3 protein: CASSSGQGWSGSYNEQFF. The CDR3 nucleotides read TGTGCCAGCAGCTCCGGACAGGGATGGAGCGGCTCCTACAATGAGCAGTTCTTC.

The DNA for the CDR3 is TGTGCCAGCAGCTTGAGACAGGGGGATTACACCGGGGAGCTGTTTTTT. This sequence encodes CASSLRQGDYTGELFF. The V call is TRBV7-2, the J call TRBJ2-2; 9 nucleotides agree with TRBD1. The V gene's germline CDR1 is SGHTA and CDR2 FQGNSA. The trim removed 3 bases at V and 3 bases at J, leaving 5 bases unmatched. The CDR3 totals 16 residues.

The CDR3 region is CASSEGAGGPVAEAFF. The CDR3 nucleotides read TGTGCCAGCAGTGAAGGGGCAGGGGGCCCAGTCGCTGAAGCTTTCTTT. The V and J genes are TRBV6-1 and TRBJ1-1, with TRBD1 matching over 8 bases. The CDR3 has 16 residues. V shed 1 base, J shed 6 bases, and the junction held 10 bases outside the gene matches. Germline CDR1 MNHNS, CDR2 SASEGT.

The V and J genes are TRBV6-6 and TRBJ1-6; 10 positions match TRBD1. This CDR3 contains 14 residues. CDR1 and CDR2 (germline): MNHNY, SVGAGI (reference sequence). The J segment lost 6 bases and the V segment lost 8 bases, leaving 4 bases of the junction unmatched. CDR3 residues: CASGRDRGNSPLHF. The CDR3 region has the DNA TGTGCCAGCGGTCGGGACAGGGGTAATTCACCCCTCCACTTT.

The chain recombines TRBV5-4 with TRBJ1-3, with D uncertain. There are 14 residues in the CDR3. Per germline, CDR1 SGHNT and CDR2 YYREEE (reference sequence). V was clipped by 0 bases and J by 4 bases, with 8 bases between them. In nucleotides, the CDR3 is TGTGCCAGCAGCTTGGGGCTGGGGGGAAACACCATATATTTT. Translating it yields CASSLGLGGNTIYF.

The V and J genes are TRBV24-1 and TRBJ2-5; D is perhaps TRBD1 or TRBD2 (6 bases each). The length of the CDR3 is 15 residues. The V and J ends lost 0 bases and 4 bases respectively, with 11 bases between them. CDR1 is KGHDR and CDR2 is SFDVKD in the germline V gene. The CDR3 here is CATSDLRRGGETQYF. The CDR3 nucleotides read TGTGCCACCAGTGATTTGCGCAGGGGAGGAGAGACCCAGTACTTC.

The rearrangement links TRBV27 to TRBJ2-1; the match to TRBD2 covers 10 bases. In germline, CDR1 is MNHEY, CDR2 SMNVEV (reference sequence). Losses at the gene ends were 5 bases for V and 8 bases for J; bases not matched to a gene: 9. The CDR3 runs to 15 residues. The CDR3 DNA follows: TGTGCCAGCAGTCCCCTAGCGGGAGTTGGCGATGAGCAGTTCTTC. This encodes CASSPLAGVGDEQFF.